This T cell receptor (beta chain) comes out of a study of patients and donors after allogeneic stem cell transplantation (TCRdb year 2020). This clonotype has a count of ten or more. Its antigen specificity is not known. Base qualities are not recorded, but no much larger clone differs from it by a single base. V sheds 1 base and J sheds 4 bases, leaving 14 bases between their ends. The germline V gene provides CDR1 MNHEY and CDR2 SVGEGT. Including cysteine and phenylalanine, the CDR3 has 15 amino acids. Left in the record is the CDR3 DNA by itself, 45 bases read in frame from the first base. Library generation was performed with RT-PCR. Sequencing instrument: NextSeq 550. The public reads were reanalyzed by TCRdb: fastp trimming at Q25, MiXCR alignment, in-frame beta chains only. Here each entry gathers all rows of one CDR3 protein and keeps the most common genes and DNA. The sample profile shows approximately 220,000 distinct CDR3 sequences; roughly two fifths of them were found once. Under 14% of the sample is held by the ten biggest clonotypes.

The chain was built from TRBV6-2 or TRBV6-3 and TRBJ2-7; too little of a D gene remains to name it. The sample comprised blood, either unsorted or a sorted T cell fraction (not recorded which). This receptor was identified in a human donor who was either an allogeneic HSCT recipient or a stem cell or donor lymphocyte infusion donor (not recorded which). It is not recorded whose cells these are; they may come from a transplant donor. This receptor has the CDR3 CASSYYGPGFYEQYF. The DNA sequence reads TGTGCCAGCAGTTACTACGGACCGGGTTTTTACGAGCAGTACTTC.